This TCR beta chain was sequenced during a study of beta chain features in type 1 diabetes. Study as a whole: Sorted cells, 90 million to 120 million in number, were examined across all samples.

cDNA synthesis used the whole RNA isolate, giving expressed TCRB sequences. Data came from immunoSEQ multiplex PCR; TCRdb stores just in-frame clones and leaves some out. The table lists roughly 330,000 clones, 11% of them singletons. This clone has only a few counts. The antigen remains unidentified. Overall study results and limits: A possible short-template PCR bias applies equally to patients and controls. In all four CD4+ subsets, TCRB CDR3 length was significantly, moderately reduced in type 1 diabetes.

After removal of 3 bases from V and 3 bases from J, the junction contained 11 bases not matched to a gene. The CDR3 is 19 amino acids. Germline assignment: CDR1 SGHTS and CDR2 YDEGEE. Sample: naive CD4+ T cells from blood. This chain joins TRBV5-8 and TRBJ2-3, with 15 bases identical to TRBD2. The TCR was taken from a woman in her 30s in good health. The CDR3 region has the DNA TGTGCCAGCAGCTCCTTCCGGACTAGCGGGAGGGCCGGAACAGATACGCAGTATTTT. It yields the protein CASSSFRTSGRAGTDTQYF.